This TCR beta chain was obtained from a study of T cell clonality in common variable immunodeficiency. With regard to this clone: Its antigen is unidentified. Sequence at one end of the junction differs from germline and may be a read error. The CDR3 end falls 3 residues outside the read, so it is completed with the germline J gene. Other nucleotide sequences in the sample specify the same CDR3.

Sequenced by immunoSEQ multiplex PCR; TCRdb stores in-frame clones only, minus some. The sample includes approximately 40,000 clones, none of them occurring once. General study findings and limits: CVID subjects shared fewer TCRbeta clones than healthy controls did. Common variable immunodeficiency TCR beta sequences reportedly had fewer deletions and N-nucleotide insertions.

Germline lookup yields CDR1 SSHAT and CDR2 FNYEAQ (reference sequence). The CDR3 sequence is 15 residues long. Sequencing used peripheral blood mononuclear cells. The TCR originated in a person between 18 and 75 years old in good health. V is TRBV7-7 and J is TRBJ1-1, with a tentative D call TRBD1 (5 bases). CDR3 DNA (partial): TGTGCTAGCAGCCTGGGACTAGCGGGAGGTAATGAA. Its protein product is CASSLGLAGGNE. The CDR3, in full, reads CASSLGLAGGNEAFF. Based on the CDR3 plus reference TRBV7-7 and TRBJ1-1, the full variable domain is GAGVSQSPRYKVTKRGQDVTLRCDPISSHATLYWYQQALGQGPEFLTYFNYEAQPDKSGLPSDRFSAERPEGSISTLTIQRTEQRDSAMYRCASSLGLAGGNEAFFGQGTRLTVV.